The subject of this entry is one T cell receptor (beta chain). The data stem from a study of blood T cell repertoires in COVID-19. Study at large: The samples span acute and convalescent COVID-19 from the United States, Italy and Spain. The analysed material was cDNA or gDNA that came from T cells, B-cell-depleted T cells, or PBMCs.

Trimming took off 4 bases at V and 9 bases at J, with 17 bases between the two ends. The length of the CDR3 is 14 residues. Germline V gives CDR1 SGHRS, CDR2 YFSETQ. Methods used by the authors: Nucleated cell number was recorded as an estimate derived from reference gene primer amplification. The table came from immunoSEQ multiplex PCR; TCRdb's copy has only in-frame clones and leaves some out. V and J calls plus clone size are reproduced from that table; the DNA served to infer D and trimming. The sample has over 150,000 clones; more than 70% are singletons. The clonotype was recovered from a man aged 50 to 59 with COVID-19, enrolled during active disease. The specimen was peripheral blood. The rearrangement joins TRBV5-1 to TRBJ2-4; possible D gene TRBD1, 7 bases. The CDR3 loop reads CASSGGTDGPIQYF. The CDR3 nucleotides read TGCGCCAGCAGCGGCGGGACAGACGGACCCATTCAGTACTTC. The full variable domain, its missing parts supplied by reference TRBV5-1 and TRBJ2-4, is KAGVTQTPRYLIKTRGQQVTLSCSPISGHRSVSWYQQTPGQGLQFLFEYFSETQRNKGNFPGRFSGRQFSNSRSEMNVSTLELGDSALYLCASSGGTDGPIQYFGAGTRLSVL.